This T cell receptor beta chain was observed in a study of T cell changes during pregnancy in multiple sclerosis. TCRdb's copy holds only in-frame clones and misses some; the assay was immunoSEQ multiplex PCR. Of roughly 67,000 clones in the sample, roughly 92% were seen once. Germline loops: CDR1 LNHDA, CDR2 SQIVND (reference sequence). Deletions cut 3 bases from V and 0 bases from J, with 9 bases between. This CDR3 spans 15 amino acids. The chain couples TRBV19 to TRBJ1-5, with a possible D match to TRBD1 (5 bases). Source: peripheral blood, taken in the second trimester of pregnancy. The clonotype originates from a female donor with multiple sclerosis, enrolled in a pregnancy study. Here the CDR3 reads CASSITGDSNQPQHF. The CDR3 DNA follows: TGTGCCAGTAGTATTACGGGGGATAGCAATCAGCCCCAGCATTTT.